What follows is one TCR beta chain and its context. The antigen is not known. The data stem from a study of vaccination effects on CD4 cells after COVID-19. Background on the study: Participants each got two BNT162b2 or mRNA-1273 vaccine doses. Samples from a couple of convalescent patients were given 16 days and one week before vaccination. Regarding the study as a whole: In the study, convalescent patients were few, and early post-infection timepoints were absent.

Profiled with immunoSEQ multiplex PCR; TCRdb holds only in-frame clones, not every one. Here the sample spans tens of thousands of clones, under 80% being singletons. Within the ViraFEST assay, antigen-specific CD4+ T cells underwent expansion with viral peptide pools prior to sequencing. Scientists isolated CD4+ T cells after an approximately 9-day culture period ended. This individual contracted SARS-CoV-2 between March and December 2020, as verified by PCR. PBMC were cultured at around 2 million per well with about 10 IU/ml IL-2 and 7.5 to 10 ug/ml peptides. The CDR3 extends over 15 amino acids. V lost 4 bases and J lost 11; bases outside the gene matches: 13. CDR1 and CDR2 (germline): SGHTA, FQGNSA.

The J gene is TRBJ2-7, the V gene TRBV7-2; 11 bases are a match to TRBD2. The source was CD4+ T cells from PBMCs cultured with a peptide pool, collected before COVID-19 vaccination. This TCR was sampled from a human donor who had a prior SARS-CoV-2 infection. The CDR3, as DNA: TGTGCCAGCAGCTCCGAACTAGCGGGGGTTCCGGAAGAGTACTTC. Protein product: CASSSELAGVPEEYF.